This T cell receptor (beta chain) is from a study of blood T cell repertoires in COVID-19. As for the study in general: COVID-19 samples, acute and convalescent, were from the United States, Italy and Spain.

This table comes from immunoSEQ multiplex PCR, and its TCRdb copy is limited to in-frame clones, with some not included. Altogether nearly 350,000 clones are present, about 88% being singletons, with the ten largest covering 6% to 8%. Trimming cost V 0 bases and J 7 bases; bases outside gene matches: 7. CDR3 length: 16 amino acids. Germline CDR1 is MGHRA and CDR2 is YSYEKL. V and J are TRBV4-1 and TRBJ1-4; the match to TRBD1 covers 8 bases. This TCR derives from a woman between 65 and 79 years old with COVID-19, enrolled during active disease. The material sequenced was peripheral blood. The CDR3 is CASSQERTGRGEKLFF. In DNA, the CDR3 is TGCGCCAGCAGCCAAGAGAGGACAGGGAGAGGTGAAAAACTGTTTTTT.